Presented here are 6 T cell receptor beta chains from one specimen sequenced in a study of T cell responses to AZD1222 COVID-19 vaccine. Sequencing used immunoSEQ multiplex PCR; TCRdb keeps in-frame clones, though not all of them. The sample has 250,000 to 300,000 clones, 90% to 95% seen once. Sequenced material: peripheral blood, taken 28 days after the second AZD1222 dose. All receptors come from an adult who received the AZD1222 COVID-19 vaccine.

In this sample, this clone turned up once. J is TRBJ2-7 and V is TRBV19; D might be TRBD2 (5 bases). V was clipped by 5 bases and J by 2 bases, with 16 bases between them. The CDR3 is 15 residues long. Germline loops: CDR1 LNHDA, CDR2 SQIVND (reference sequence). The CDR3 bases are TGTGCCAGTAGTCACACTTCCGGGAATCCCTACGAGCAGTACTTC. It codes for CASSHTSGNPYEQYF.

CDR3 nucleotide sequence: TGCGCCAGCAGCTCCAATTTGGGGGATCTGCGTCGGGACTATGGCTACACCTTC. This translates into CASSSNLGDLRRDYGYTF. The chain links TRBV4-3 to TRBJ1-2; tentative D call: TRBD1 (5 bases). Germline V gives CDR1 LGHNA, CDR2 YSLEER. V was clipped by 5 bases and J by 3 bases, with 25 bases between them. The CDR3 covers 18 residues.

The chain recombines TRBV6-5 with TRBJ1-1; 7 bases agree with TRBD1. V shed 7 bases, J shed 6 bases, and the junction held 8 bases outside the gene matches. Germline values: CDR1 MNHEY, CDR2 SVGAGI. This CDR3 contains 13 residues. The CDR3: CASKTGVWAEAFF. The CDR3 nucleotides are TGTGCCAGCAAAACAGGGGTCTGGGCTGAAGCTTTCTTT.

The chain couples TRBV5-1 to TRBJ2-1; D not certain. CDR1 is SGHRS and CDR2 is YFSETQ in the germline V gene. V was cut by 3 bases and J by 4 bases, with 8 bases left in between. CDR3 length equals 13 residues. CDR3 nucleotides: TGCGCCAGCAGCTCCCCACAGTACAATGAGCAGTTCTTC. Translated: CASSSPQYNEQFF.

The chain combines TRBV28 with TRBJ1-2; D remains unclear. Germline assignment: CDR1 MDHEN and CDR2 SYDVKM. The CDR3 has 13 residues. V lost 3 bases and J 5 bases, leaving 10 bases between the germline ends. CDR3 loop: CASSFTNEYGYTF. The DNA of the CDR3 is TGTGCCAGCAGTTTTACAAACGAATATGGCTACACCTTC.

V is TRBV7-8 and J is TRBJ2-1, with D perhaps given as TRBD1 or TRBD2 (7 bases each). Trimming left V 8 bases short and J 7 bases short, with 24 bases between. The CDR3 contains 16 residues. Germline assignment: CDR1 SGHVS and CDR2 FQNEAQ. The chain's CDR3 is CASLHPGRGGTNEQFF. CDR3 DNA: TGTGCCAGCCTCCATCCGGGCAGGGGGGGTACGAATGAGCAGTTCTTC.